Listed below are T cell receptor beta chains from one sample, sequenced in a study of blood T cell repertoires in COVID-19. TCRdb's table, derived via immunoSEQ multiplex PCR, lists solely in-frame clones and lacks some. The sample contains around 240,000 clones, 70% to 90% of which appear only once. Sample: PBMCs or T cells enriched from blood (not recorded which). The receptors shown here come from a man aged 45 to 65 who had been exposed to COVID-19. CDR3s include the opening cysteine and the closing phenylalanine or tryptophan. D genes are given only for firm matches. The size field is filled for only some rows; it gives once, few, many or a size class.

abundance	v_gene	d_gene	j_gene	CDR3nt	CDR3aa
NA	TRBV2	TRBD2	TRBJ2-7	TGTGCCAGCCAACGGGGGGGCCAATCCTACGAGCAGTACTTC	CASQRGGQSYEQYF
few	TRBV6-2/TRBV6-3	TRBD1	TRBJ2-7	TGTGCCAGCAGTTACGGGACAGGGGGCTACGAGCAGTACTTC	CASSYGTGGYEQYF
NA	TRBV11-2	TRBD1	TRBJ1-1	TGTGCCAGCAGCTTAGGTGGGGACAGGGGGTACACTGAAGCTTTCTTT	CASSLGGDRGYTEAFF
NA	TRBV18	TRBD1	TRBJ2-1	TGTGCCAGCTCACCAGGACAGGGGGGTTACAATGAGCAGTTCTTC	CASSPGQGGYNEQFF
NA	TRBV30	TRBD1	TRBJ1-3	TGTGCCTGGAGTTACCTAAGGGACAGCAGGATCTCTGGAAACACCATATATTTT	CAWSYLRDSRISGNTIYF
NA	TRBV9	TRBD1	TRBJ1-2	TGTGCCAGCAGCGTAGACCGGACAGGGAGTAACTATGGCTACACCTTC	CASSVDRTGSNYGYTF
NA	TRBV7-9	NA	TRBJ1-1	TGTGCCAGCAGCTTATTTCAATGGGAGGAAGCTTTCTTT	CASSLFQWEEAFF
once	TRBV7-8	NA	TRBJ1-5	TGTGCCAGCAGCTCGCAGGGCCCCCAGCCCCAGCATTTT	CASSSQGPQPQHF
NA	TRBV28	NA	TRBJ2-1	TGTGCCAGCAGTTTGACTGGAACCTACAATGAGCAGTTCTTC	CASSLTGTYNEQFF
NA	TRBV9	NA	TRBJ2-1	TGTGCCAGCACCGAATCCAGGGGCGCCGGGACTAACAACTCCTACAATGAGCAGTTCTTC	CASTESRGAGTNNSYNEQFF
NA	TRBV6-5	TRBD1	TRBJ1-5	TGTGCCAGCAGGGGACAGGGGGCTCATCAGCCCCAGCATTTT	CASRGQGAHQPQHF
NA	TRBV5-1	NA	TRBJ2-1	TGCGCCAGCAGGGAGACTGCTACCCCGAATGAGCAGTTCTTC	CASRETATPNEQFF
NA	TRBV28	TRBD1	TRBJ2-4	TGTGCCAGCAGGGTACGACAGGGTTACATTCAGTACTTC	CASRVRQGYIQYF
NA	TRBV2	NA	TRBJ1-5	TGTGCCACGGGGCGGGGGGGCGAAGGCAATCAGCCCCAGCATTTT	CATGRGGEGNQPQHF
once	TRBV7-3	NA	TRBJ2-2	TGTGCCAGCAGCTTAAGGAGCGTACTGAACACCGGGGAGCTGTTTTTT	CASSLRSVLNTGELFF
NA	TRBV4-2	NA	TRBJ2-1	TGTGCCAGCAGCCACCCCACCGTCGGTGAGCAGTTCTTC	CASSHPTVGEQFF
many	TRBV21-1	NA	TRBJ1-6	TGTGCCAGCAGCAAAGCGACAGGGGAAGGGGCACCCCTCCACTTT	CASSKATGEGAPLHF
once	TRBV18	NA	TRBJ1-3	TGTGCCAGCTCACCCCGGACAGTCTCTGGAAACACCATATATTTT	CASSPRTVSGNTIYF
NA	TRBV7-2	NA	TRBJ2-5	TGTGCCAGCAGCTTAATCGGGGGTGAGGAGACCCAGTACTTC	CASSLIGGEETQYF
NA	TRBV7-9	TRBD1	TRBJ1-2	TGTGCCAGCAGCTTAGCCGGGCCCAGGGGGACCGGCGTTGACTATGGCTACACCTTC	CASSLAGPRGTGVDYGYTF
NA	TRBV19	TRBD1	TRBJ1-1	TGTGCCAGTAGTCCGAGGACAGGGGCCCAAGAGGCTGAAGCTTTCTTT	CASSPRTGAQEAEAFF
NA	TRBV21-1	NA	TRBJ1-2	TGTGCCAGCAGCAAATGTCCGGGACAGGGCTTTAGAAATGGCTACACCTTC	CASSKCPGQGFRNGYTF